The 23 T cell receptor beta chains in this list originate from one sample, sequenced in a study of blood T cell repertoires in COVID-19. The method was immunoSEQ multiplex PCR; TCRdb's version includes in-frame clones alone and lacks a portion of them. The sample has roughly 480,000 clones; 80% to 90% are singletons. Sequencing was carried out using peripheral blood. The receptors shown here come from a man between 18 and 35 years old with COVID-19, enrolled during active disease.

The chain carries TRBV6-6 and TRBJ2-5; 9 positions agree with TRBD1. V dropped 5 bases and J dropped 4; count of bases not matched to a gene: 8. The CDR3 sequence is 15 residues long. CDR1 is MNHNY and CDR2 is SVGAGI in the germline V gene (reference sequence). CDR3 residues: CASSPGQGLGETQYF. In nucleotides, the CDR3 is TGTGCCAGCAGTCCGGGACAGGGCCTCGGAGAGACCCAGTACTTC.

This rearrangement joins TRBV6-6 to TRBJ2-2, with 10 nucleotides matching TRBD2. Trimming removed 4 bases from V and 6 bases from J; junction bases left unmatched: 2. The CDR3 covers 14 residues. Germline V gene sequence: CDR1 MNHNY, CDR2 SVGAGI (reference sequence). In nucleotides, the CDR3 is TGTGCCAGCAGTTCAGCGGGAGGGGCCGGGGAGCTGTTTTTT. Residues: CASSSAGGAGELFF.

The chain combines TRBV10-2 with TRBJ2-3; maybe TRBD2 (6 bases). CDR1 and CDR2 (germline): WSHSY, SAAADI. The CDR3 is made up of 13 amino acids. V was clipped by 7 bases and J by 5 bases, with 13 bases between them. For the CDR3, the DNA is TGCGCCAGCACAGAGGACTATGGAGATACGCAGTATTTT. Its protein is CASTEDYGDTQYF.

This clone was seen just once. The chain joins TRBV27 to TRBJ1-5, with TRBD1 identical over 9 bases. This CDR3 is built from 14 residues. The V segment lost 5 bases and the J segment 6 bases; nucleotides outside the gene matches: 5. Looked up from germline, CDR1 is MNHEY and CDR2 is SMNVEV (reference sequence). The CDR3 coding sequence is TGTGCCAGCAGTCTAACAGGGGGCTCTCAGCCCCAGCATTTT. Translated, it gives CASSLTGGSQPQHF.

The table lists this clone with a count of one. The V and J genes are TRBV7-3 and TRBJ2-2; 8 bases map to TRBD2. Trimming took 5 bases from V and 2 from J; bases not matched to a gene: 4. CDR1 is SGHTA and CDR2 is FQGTGA in the germline V gene. CDR3 length equals 15 residues. The CDR3 is CASSATSGNTGELFF. The CDR3 coding sequence is TGTGCCAGCAGCGCCACTAGCGGCAACACCGGGGAGCTGTTTTTT.

The genes are TRBV7-9 and TRBJ2-2, with a weak D call TRBD1 (6 bases). With 1 base removed from V and 4 bases from J, the gap between germline ends came to 7 bases. The CDR3 sequence is 14 residues long. Germline CDR1 and CDR2: SEHNR and FQNEAQ (reference sequence). The DNA of the CDR3 is TGTGCCAGCAGCTTAGGGACAGCCACCGGGGAGCTGTTTTTT. Protein: CASSLGTATGELFF.

This clone was seen only once. The chain uses TRBV19 and TRBJ2-7, with 9 bases lining up with TRBD1. CDR1 and CDR2 from the germline V gene are LNHDA and SQIVND (reference sequence). Unmatched junction bases numbered 4, after V lost 1 base and J lost 3 bases. CDR3 length equals 15 residues. CDR3 amino acids: CASSIGQGEFYEQYF. Written as DNA, the CDR3 is TGTGCCAGTAGTATAGGACAGGGGGAATTCTACGAGCAGTACTTC.

V usage is TRBV6-5 and J usage is TRBJ1-1; possible D gene TRBD1, 6 bases. The CDR3 totals 13 residues. Trimming removed 7 bases at V and 1 base at J, with 10 bases between. Germline V lookup: CDR1 MNHEY, CDR2 SVGAGI. The CDR3 sequence is CASNPRGNTEAFF. In DNA, the CDR3 is TGTGCCAGCAACCCCAGGGGGAACACTGAAGCTTTCTTT.

The table lists this clone with a few counts. This chain links TRBV30 with TRBJ1-6, with D tentatively TRBD1 (5 bases). The CDR3 extends over 16 amino acids. V lost 6 bases to trimming and J lost 0 bases, with 15 bases between them. Germline V CDR1 and CDR2: GTSNPN, SVGIG (reference sequence). The CDR3 is CACHQGIRSYNSPLHF. Written as DNA, the CDR3 is TGTGCCTGCCACCAGGGAATTCGCTCCTATAATTCACCCCTCCACTTT.

V and J are TRBV5-1 and TRBJ2-7, with 9 bases aligning to TRBD1. Trimming took 4 bases from V and 4 from J; bases not matched to a gene: 12. This CDR3 has 16 amino acids. Germline CDR1 reads SGHRS; CDR2 reads YFSETQ. The CDR3 DNA reads TGCGCCAGCAGCGTGGGGACCGGGACAGGGCCGTACGAGCAGTACTTC. Protein: CASSVGTGTGPYEQYF.

This chain links TRBV6-6 with TRBJ1-1, with a tentative D call TRBD1 (6 bases). CDR1 is MNHNY, CDR2 SVGAGI, per germline (reference sequence). The CDR3 is made up of 14 amino acids. The V gene lost 8 bases and the J gene lost 1 base, with 14 bases spanning the gap. The CDR3 loop reads CASGRGGQNTEAFF. In nucleotides, the CDR3 is TGTGCCAGCGGACGAGGGGGTCAGAACACTGAAGCTTTCTTT.

This chain uses TRBV19 with TRBJ1-6, with 7 positions matching TRBD1. Germline V gene lookup returns CDR1 LNHDA and CDR2 SQIVND (reference sequence). Unmatched junction bases numbered 0, after V lost 3 bases and J lost 7 bases. The CDR3 is made up of 13 amino acids. CDR3 loop: CASSMDRNSPLHF. The CDR3 DNA reads TGTGCCAGTAGTATGGACAGGAATTCACCCCTCCACTTT.

The chain uses TRBV19 and TRBJ2-5, with TRBD2 matching over 8 bases. The CDR3 is 14 amino acids. With 1 base clipped from V and 7 bases from J, the junction kept 5 bases outside the gene matches. Germline V gene sequence: CDR1 LNHDA, CDR2 SQIVND (reference sequence). This chain's CDR3 is CASSIGTSTGTQYF. CDR3 coding DNA: TGTGCCAGTAGTATAGGGACTAGCACCGGGACCCAGTACTTC. Together with reference TRBV19 and TRBJ2-5, the CDR3 gives the full variable domain: DGGITQSPKYLFRKEGQNVTLSCEQNLNHDAMYWYRQDPGQGLRLIYYSQIVNDFQKGDIAEGYSVSREKKESFPLTVTSAQKNPTAFYLCASSIGTSTGTQYFGPGTRLLVL.

This chain joins TRBV28 and TRBJ2-5, with D tentatively TRBD1 (6 bases). This CDR3 has 13 residues. Germline-derived CDR1 and CDR2 are MDHEN and SYDVKM. The germline V and J ends were trimmed by 1 base and 4 bases, with 7 bases remaining between them. The CDR3 coding sequence is TGTGCCAGCAGTTTATTAGGGGGAGAGACCCAGTACTTC. Its translation is CASSLLGGETQYF.

The chain has TRBV6-4 and TRBJ2-7, with D tentatively TRBD2 (6 bases). The CDR3 covers 13 residues. The V end was cut by 6 bases, the J end by 3 bases, with 12 bases between. CDR1 MRHNA and CDR2 SNTAGT come from the germline V gene. As DNA, the CDR3 is TGTGCCAGCAGGAGGTCGGGGGTCTACGAGCAGTACTTC. Amino acids: CASRRSGVYEQYF.

This chain uses TRBV3-1 (or the pseudogene TRBV3-2) with TRBJ1-5; 8 bases map to TRBD1. The germline gives CDR1 LGHDT, CDR2 YNNKEL (reference sequence). This CDR3 has 14 amino acids. V lost 1 base, J lost 9 bases, and 5 bases stayed unmatched. In nucleotides, the CDR3 is TGTGCCAGCAGCCAAGGGACAGGGAGTAGGCCCCAGCATTTT. Amino acid sequence: CASSQGTGSRPQHF.

CDR3 DNA: TGTGCCAGTACCTATAGGGGACTAGGGGGCATTGAGCAGTTCTTC. This gives the protein CASTYRGLGGIEQFF. V and J are TRBV19 and TRBJ2-1; the D gene is possibly TRBD2 (8 bases). V was clipped by 7 bases and J by 9 bases, with 22 bases between them. The germline gives CDR1 LNHDA, CDR2 SQIVND (reference sequence). CDR3 length: 15 residues.

V is TRBV27 and J is TRBJ1-4, with 7 bases fitting TRBD1. CDR3 length equals 15 residues. J lost 8 bases, V lost 5 bases, and 11 bases had no gene match. CDR1 and CDR2 from the germline V gene are MNHEY and SMNVEV (reference sequence). CDR3 sequence reads: CASSPVTGYPEKLFF. The CDR3 DNA reads TGTGCCAGCAGTCCAGTGACAGGGTATCCGGAAAAACTGTTTTTT.

The genes are TRBV9 and TRBJ2-3; tentative D call: TRBD2 (5 bases). V was pared by 0 bases and J by 2 bases, with 13 bases between. Germline CDR1 is SGDLS and CDR2 is YYNGEE. The CDR3 sequence is 16 residues long. CDR3 in DNA: TGTGCCAGCAGCGTAGGGGAGCAAGACCCCACAGATACGCAGTATTTT. It encodes CASSVGEQDPTDTQYF.

In nucleotides, the CDR3 is TGTGCCAGCAGTTTATCGTTGGGGGGCTATGGCTACACCTTC. Its translation is CASSLSLGGYGYTF. The chain carries TRBV27 and TRBJ1-2; D is possibly TRBD1 (5 bases). Deletions cut 0 bases from V and 4 bases from J, with 9 bases between. This CDR3 has 14 amino acids. Germline V gives CDR1 MNHEY, CDR2 SMNVEV (reference sequence).

The CDR3 here is CASETSGSHNEQFF. CDR3 bases: TGCGCCAGCGAAACTAGCGGGAGCCACAATGAGCAGTTCTTC. This chain joins TRBV10-2 and TRBJ2-1; 11 nucleotides align to TRBD2. The CDR3 consists of 14 residues. Germline loops: CDR1 WSHSY, CDR2 SAAADI. Losses at the gene ends were 8 bases for V and 5 bases for J; bases not matched to a gene: 5.

This chain connects TRBV18 to TRBJ1-3, with D tentatively TRBD1 (6 bases). This CDR3 has 15 amino acids. V lost 5 bases and J 5 bases, leaving 16 bases between the germline ends. Germline V gives CDR1 KGHSH, CDR2 LQKENI. CDR3 nucleotide sequence: TGTGCCAGCTCAACGGACGGGGGGCCTCGAAACACCATATATTTT. Translated, it gives CASSTDGGPRNTIYF.

This clone was seen a single time. The chain has TRBV2 and TRBJ1-2; 11 nucleotides line up with TRBD1. CDR3 length: 14 residues. Germline CDR1 and CDR2: SNHLY and FYNNEI. J gave up 6 bases and V 6 bases, and 6 bases lay outside the gene matches. The CDR3 sequence: CASRPLGQGDGYTF. In nucleotides, the CDR3 is TGTGCCAGCAGACCCCTGGGACAGGGGGATGGCTACACCTTC.